The 9 T cell receptor beta chains below were found in one sample sequenced in a study of control samples from healthy donors and cancer patients. The protocol was immunoSEQ multiplex PCR, while the TCRdb copy is restricted to in-frame clones and leaves out a portion. Among over 150,000 clones listed, more than 85% were seen once. Sequenced material: blood. Receptor source: a woman aged 40 to 50 in good health.

This rearrangement joins TRBV12-5 to TRBJ2-3; 7 bases match TRBD1. The germline gives CDR1 LGHNT, CDR2 FRNRAP. The CDR3 runs 12 residues. The junction had 6 bases not matched to a gene; V was cut back by 4 bases and J by 11 bases. CDR3 bases: TGTGCTAGTGGTTCCCCCCCAGGGGGGCAGTATTTT. Protein sequence: CASGSPPGGQYF.

This sequence joins TRBV25-1 and TRBJ2-1, with TRBD2 matching over 15 bases. V trimming: 2 bases; J trimming: 4 bases; junction bases outside the gene matches: 0. This CDR3 region has 16 residues. Germline V gene sequence: CDR1 MGHDK, CDR2 SYGVNS. The CDR3 region has the DNA TGTGCCAGCAGTGAAGGGACTAGCGGGGGGTACAATGAGCAGTTCTTC. Amino acid sequence: CASSEGTSGGYNEQFF.

This chain joins TRBV4-1 and TRBJ2-7; 10 bases are shared with TRBD2. This CDR3 is built from 16 residues. V trimming: 2 bases; J trimming: 4 bases; junction bases outside the gene matches: 8. Germline V CDR1 and CDR2: MGHRA, YSYEKL. The CDR3 loop is CASSQTWSGGAYEQYF. CDR3 in DNA: TGCGCCAGCAGCCAAACCTGGAGCGGGGGGGCGTACGAGCAGTACTTC.

This clone was picked up one time. The chain combines TRBV6-5 with TRBJ1-5; D not certain. Trimming removed 4 bases at V and 6 bases at J, with 13 bases between. Germline V gene lookup returns CDR1 MNHEY and CDR2 SVGAGI. CDR3 length: 14 amino acids. The CDR3 bases are TGTGCCAGCAGTTCGGCGGCGGGCAGTCAGCCCCAGCATTTT. Translation gives CASSSAAGSQPQHF.

V and J are TRBV5-4 and TRBJ1-4, with D perhaps matching TRBD1 (5 bases). Trimming removed 0 bases from V and 8 bases from J, with 14 bases in between. Germline loops: CDR1 SGHNT, CDR2 YYREEE (reference sequence). CDR3 length: 15 residues. CDR3 sequence: CASSLGRGGEEKLFF. The CDR3 nucleotides are TGTGCCAGCAGCTTGGGTCGGGGAGGGGAAGAAAAACTGTTTTTT. The entire variable domain, with the rest obtained from reference TRBV5-4 and TRBJ1-4, is as follows: ETGVTQSPTHLIKTRGQQVTLRCSSQSGHNTVSWYQQALGQGPQFIFQYYREEENGRGNFPPRFSGLQFPNYSSELNVNALELDDSALYLCASSLGRGGEEKLFFGSGTQLSVL.

This clone has only one observation. The chain links TRBV5-8 to TRBJ2-7; no clear D. CDR1 is SGHTS and CDR2 is YDEGEE in the germline V gene. V lost 4 bases, J lost 5 bases, and 7 bases lay in between. The CDR3 spans 11 residues. CDR3 protein: CASSVGNEQYF. DNA for the CDR3: TGTGCCAGCAGCGTGGGGAACGAGCAGTACTTC.

The chain joins TRBV7-9 to TRBJ2-5; a weak D match, TRBD1 (6 bases). Deletions cut 5 bases from V and 1 base from J, with 11 bases between. Germline CDR1 is SEHNR and CDR2 is FQNEAQ (reference sequence). The CDR3 sequence is 14 residues long. CDR3 residues: CASSDDRPQETQYF. In DNA form, the CDR3 reads TGTGCCAGCAGCGATGACAGGCCCCAAGAGACCCAGTACTTC.

The rearrangement uses TRBV12-5 and TRBJ1-1, with 10 bases fitting TRBD1. The length of the CDR3 is 16 residues. Germline assignment: CDR1 LGHNT and CDR2 FRNRAP. With V trimmed by 0 bases and J by 6 bases, 7 bases remained unmatched. CDR3 in DNA: TGTGCTAGTGGTTTGGTGGGACAGGGGTGGAGAGCTGAAGCTTTCTTT. It yields the protein CASGLVGQGWRAEAFF.

Notes on this clone: The same CDR3 arises from other DNA sequences in this sample as well. The chain is built from TRBV5-1 and TRBJ1-4, with a weak D call TRBD1 (5 bases). The germline CDR1 and CDR2 sequences are SGHRS and YFSETQ. The ends were cut back, 4 bases at V and 8 bases at J, with 15 bases in the middle. This CDR3 comprises 14 residues. The CDR3 sequence: CASSQGTFPEKLFF. In nucleotides, the CDR3 is TGCGCCAGCAGCCAGGGAACGTTTCCGGAAAAACTGTTTTTT.